The text below deals with one T cell receptor (beta chain). The entry originates in a study of technical replicates of blood from a handful of donors. TCRdb keeps only in-frame clones here, not all; method: immunoSEQ multiplex PCR. Among approximately 73,000 clones, roughly 94% were seen once, and the ten largest hold 0.25%. This CDR3 contains 14 residues. Looked up from germline, CDR1 is SNHLY and CDR2 is FYNNEI. With 6 bases clipped from V and 5 bases from J, the junction kept 6 bases outside the gene matches. The chain employs TRBV2 and TRBJ1-2; 10 bases line up with TRBD1. Source material: T cells isolated from PBMCs. This receptor was identified in a human donor in good health. CDR3 sequence reads: CASRPGQGKYGYTF. CDR3 in DNA: TGTGCCAGCAGGCCGGGACAGGGGAAATATGGCTACACCTTC.